The next 11 T cell receptor beta chains were all read from a single sample in a study of T-cell reconstitution after alpha-beta-depleted transplantation in children. The TCRbeta library was prepared with unique molecular identifiers. TCRdb processed the PCR reads anew with MiXCR; each CDR3 protein has one entry. There are about 640,000 distinct CDR3 sequences in the sample; roughly 17% occur only once, and about 1.1% lies in the top ten. Sequenced material: PBMCs from the stem cell graft donor, taken from the stem cell graft. The receptors come from a human donor who donated a stem cell graft to a child with acute myeloid leukemia.

This clonotype was found a few times. The chain has TRBV5-4 and TRBJ1-6; D uncertain. V was cut by 3 bases and J by 10 bases, with 14 bases left in between. The CDR3 length is 14 residues. The germline V gene has CDR1 SGHNT and CDR2 YYREEE (reference sequence). The CDR3 DNA reads as TGTGCCAGCAGCTCAGACCCGGAGGAGTCACCCCTCCACTTT. It encodes CASSSDPEESPLHF.

The chain carries TRBV7-2 and TRBJ2-4, with D unresolved. CDR1 is SGHTA and CDR2 is FQGNSA in the germline V gene. V gave up 0 bases and J gave up 0 bases, with 9 bases separating them. The CDR3 is 16 amino acids. CDR3 in amino acids: CASSLAGGIAKNIQYF. As DNA, the CDR3 is TGTGCCAGCAGCTTAGCCGGTGGGATAGCCAAAAACATTCAGTACTTC. Full variable domain (missing parts from reference TRBV7-2 and TRBJ2-4): GAGVSQSPSNKVTEKGKDVELRCDPISGHTALYWYRQSLGQGLEFLIYFQGNSAPDKSGLPSDRFSAERTGGSVSTLTIQRTQQEDSAVYLCASSLAGGIAKNIQYFGAGTRLSVL.

The chain links TRBV7-2 to TRBJ2-7; a weak D match, TRBD1 (6 bases). The length of the CDR3 is 13 residues. V was clipped by 5 bases and J by 3 bases, with 11 bases between them. Germline-derived CDR1 and CDR2 are SGHTA and FQGNSA. The CDR3 reads CASSPRGIYEQYF. CDR3 bases: TGTGCCAGCAGCCCCAGGGGAATCTACGAGCAGTACTTC.

This clonotype was seen ten or more times. This rearrangement joins TRBV4-3 to TRBJ2-1, with no clear D. The V end was cut by 0 bases, the J end by 3 bases, with 12 bases between. The CDR3 consists of 16 residues. The V gene's germline CDR1 is LGHNA and CDR2 YSLEER. DNA of the CDR3: TGCGCCAGCAGCCAAGAATTCGAAGGTTACTACAATGAGCAGTTCTTC. Its translation is CASSQEFEGYYNEQFF.

This clonotype has just a few counts. The chain uses TRBV20-1 and TRBJ2-3, with 8 bases that match TRBD1. This CDR3 is built from 15 residues. V trimming: 5 bases; J trimming: 0 bases; junction bases outside the gene matches: 7. The germline V gene encodes CDR1 DFQATT and CDR2 SNEGSKA (reference sequence). The CDR3 region has the DNA TGCAGTGCTGGCCTTGGACAGGGCAGCACAGATACGCAGTATTTT. It specifies CSAGLGQGSTDTQYF.

The sample holds many counts of this clonotype. This chain links TRBV10-3 with TRBJ1-6; TRBD1 aligns across 7 bases. Germline V gives CDR1 ENHRY, CDR2 SYGVKD. V lost 10 bases, J lost 0 bases, and 6 bases stayed unmatched. This CDR3 has 15 amino acids. CDR3 sequence: CATSGGFSYNSPLHF. The CDR3 region has the DNA TGTGCCACCTCAGGGGGATTCTCCTATAATTCACCCCTCCACTTT.

The chain couples TRBV29-1 to TRBJ1-2; 9 nucleotides agree with TRBD1. Germline lookup yields CDR1 SQVTM and CDR2 ANQGSEA. J gave up 1 base and V 0 bases, and 9 bases lay outside the gene matches. CDR3 length: 17 residues. The CDR3 DNA reads TGCAGCGTTGAAGATCTTTTCGTGGGACAGGGTAACTATGGCTACACCTTC. Its translation is CSVEDLFVGQGNYGYTF. The full variable domain, with the rest looked up from reference TRBV29-1 and TRBJ1-2, is SAVISQKPSRDICQRGTSLTIQCQVDSQVTMMFWYRQQPGQSLTLIATANQGSEATYESGFVIDKFPISRPNLTFSTLTVSNMSPEDSSIYLCSVEDLFVGQGNYGYTFGSGTRLTVV.

There are many counts of this clonotype. The chain recombines TRBV20-1 with TRBJ1-1; maybe TRBD1 (5 bases). The CDR3 length is 15 residues. V gave up 0 bases and J gave up 1 base, with 12 bases separating them. Germline V CDR1 and CDR2: DFQATT, SNEGSKA (reference sequence). The CDR3 here is CSARDNQGGNTEAFF. The CDR3 DNA reads as TGCAGTGCTAGAGATAACCAGGGAGGGAACACTGAAGCTTTCTTT.

Concerning this clonotype itself: A read error is possible here, since a much larger clone lies one base away. As the CDR3 is not closed by the conserved phenylalanine or tryptophan, this likely results from a read error. In nucleotides, the CDR3 is TGCAGCGTTGAAGTGACAGGCTATGGCTACACCTCC. Translated: CSVEVTGYGYTS. The chain uses TRBV29-1 and TRBJ1-2, with D tentatively TRBD1 (6 bases). The CDR3 covers 12 residues. The germline V gene encodes CDR1 SQVTM and CDR2 ANQGSEA. Trimming took 1 base from V and 4 from J, leaving 7 bases between them.

This clonotype has more than one count but fewer than ten. The chain couples TRBV12-3 or TRBV12-4 to TRBJ2-3, with D possibly matching TRBD2 (7 bases). V lost 5 bases, J lost 4 bases, and 16 bases lay in between. The length of the CDR3 is 15 residues. The CDR3 reads CASSGGAGASDTQYF. CDR3 DNA: TGTGCCAGCAGTGGAGGGGCGGGGGCCTCAGATACGCAGTATTTT.

The sample holds many counts of this clonotype. The gene calls are TRBV7-2 and TRBJ2-3, with TRBD2 matching 11 bases. CDR1 is SGHTA and CDR2 is FQGNSA in the germline V gene. J lost 3 bases, V lost 1 base, and 3 bases had no gene match. The CDR3 is made up of 16 amino acids. The CDR3, as DNA: TGTGCCAGCAGCTTAGTGGGACTAGCGGTTACAGATACGCAGTATTTT. This sequence encodes CASSLVGLAVTDTQYF.